The rows below give T cell receptor beta chains drawn from one sample of a study of regulatory T cells in long-lasting Graves disease. TCRdb re-derived calls from the multiplex PCR reads in MiXCR, one entry per CDR3 protein. The data show around 480,000 distinct CDR3 sequences, 15% to 20% seen once. This sample also belongs to another study, concerning T cells in Graves' hyperthyroidism and ophthalmopathy.

Source: peripheral blood mononuclear cells (PBMCs), taken at new diagnosis, from a patient treated with antithyroid drugs. These receptors were collected from a man in his forties with Graves disease. The CDR3 runs from the conserved cysteine through the conserved F or W. D genes are given only for firm matches. Clone sizes are given selectively: once, few, many, or a class where the clone is expanded.

CDR3 DNA	CDR3 protein	clone size	J gene	V gene	D gene
TGCGCCAGCAGCTTGGGACAGGGAGGCACCGGGGAGCTGTTTTTT	CASSLGQGGTGELFF	many	TRBJ2-2	TRBV5-1	-
TGTGCCAGCAGCGGGGACCTAGCGGGGGCCTACGAGCAGTACTTC	CASSGDLAGAYEQYF	many	TRBJ2-7	TRBV2	TRBD2
TGTGCCTGGAGAGGGGGGCCGAGCCACAATGAGCAGTTCTTC	CAWRGGPSHNEQFF	many	TRBJ2-1	TRBV30	-
TGCGCCAGCAGTTTCCAACTAGCGGGAAACACAGATACGCAGTATTTT	CASSFQLAGNTDTQYF	many	TRBJ2-3	TRBV5-1	TRBD2
TGTGCCAGCAGTGAGCCGGGACACCACTACGAGCAGTACTTC	CASSEPGHHYEQYF	many	TRBJ2-7	TRBV12-3/TRBV12-4	-
TGTGCCAGCAGTGCGGCTAGCGGGAGCCGGCAGACCCAGTACTTC	CASSAASGSRQTQYF	many	TRBJ2-5	TRBV2	TRBD2
TGCGCCAGCAGCCAAGCACGGTTCTCCTACGAGCAGTACTTC	CASSQARFSYEQYF	-	TRBJ2-7	TRBV4-1	-
TGCGCCAGCAGACCCGACAGATACACTGAAGCTTTCTTT	CASRPDRYTEAFF	-	TRBJ1-1	TRBV5-1	-
TGTGCCTCCTTAGGGCAGGTGTACACCGGGGAGCTGTTTTTT	CASLGQVYTGELFF	-	TRBJ2-2	TRBV6-1	-
TGTGCCAGCAGTTACGCACGGACGGACCTCTACAATGAGCAGTTCTTC	CASSYARTDLYNEQFF	few	TRBJ2-1	TRBV6-9	-
TGTGCCAGCAGCGTATCGGGGCCTGATTCACCCCTCCACTTT	CASSVSGPDSPLHF	few	TRBJ1-6	TRBV12-3/TRBV12-4	-
TGTGCCTGGAGCGGACTAGCGGGAGCCCCAGGTACGCAGTATTTT	CAWSGLAGAPGTQYF	many	TRBJ2-3	TRBV30	TRBD2
TGTGCCAGCAGCATGGGACAGGGTTCTTACAATGAGCAGTTCTTC	CASSMGQGSYNEQFF	few	TRBJ2-1	TRBV7-8	TRBD1
TGCGCCAGCAGCCCTGGGACAGGTGCCACCGGGGAGCTGTTTTTT	CASSPGTGATGELFF	-	TRBJ2-2	TRBV5-1	TRBD1
TGCGCCAGCAGCAGGCCGGAGCGGGGCCTCACAGATACGCAGTATTTT	CASSRPERGLTDTQYF	many	TRBJ2-3	TRBV5-1	TRBD2
TGTGCCAGCAGTGAATTCCGACAGGCCCAAGAGACCCAGTACTTC	CASSEFRQAQETQYF	-	TRBJ2-5	TRBV25-1	-
TGTGCCAGCAGCCAGGCCAGGGGGAGGGAGCCCCAGCATTTT	CASSQARGREPQHF	-	TRBJ1-5	TRBV4-2	TRBD1
TGTGCCAGCAGTTTCTTGCATACGCAGTATTTT	CASSFLHTQYF	-	TRBJ2-3	TRBV12-3/TRBV12-4	-
TGTGCCAGCAGCTTAGGGAGGACAGGGATAAACTATGGCTACACCTTC	CASSLGRTGINYGYTF	many	TRBJ1-2	TRBV7-2	TRBD1
TGCAGTGCCGTTAGCGGGAGAAGCACAGATACGCAGTATTTT	CSAVSGRSTDTQYF	many	TRBJ2-3	TRBV20-1	TRBD2
TGTGCCATCAGTGTAAGGGGGGCGATCCCTGGGGAGCAGTACTTC	CAISVRGAIPGEQYF	many	TRBJ2-7	TRBV10-3	-
TGTGCCACCAGCAGATCACCCTCAGAGACCCAGCACTTC	CATSRSPSETQHF	-	TRBJ2-5	TRBV15	-
TGTGCCAGCAGCTTAAGGCGGGAGAATAGCTACGAGCAGTACTTC	CASSLRRENSYEQYF	-	TRBJ2-7	TRBV7-2	TRBD2
TGTGCCAGCAGTGATCCGACCAGGAGCTCCTACAATGAGCAGTTCTTC	CASSDPTRSSYNEQFF	many	TRBJ2-1	TRBV2	-
TGTGCCAGCAGCCGGGCGCGGGACACTGAAGCTTTCTTT	CASSRARDTEAFF	many	TRBJ1-1	TRBV3-1	-
TGTGCCAGCAGTTCCTCAGGGGGACCCGGAGGCTACACCTTC	CASSSSGGPGGYTF	-	TRBJ1-2	TRBV28	TRBD1